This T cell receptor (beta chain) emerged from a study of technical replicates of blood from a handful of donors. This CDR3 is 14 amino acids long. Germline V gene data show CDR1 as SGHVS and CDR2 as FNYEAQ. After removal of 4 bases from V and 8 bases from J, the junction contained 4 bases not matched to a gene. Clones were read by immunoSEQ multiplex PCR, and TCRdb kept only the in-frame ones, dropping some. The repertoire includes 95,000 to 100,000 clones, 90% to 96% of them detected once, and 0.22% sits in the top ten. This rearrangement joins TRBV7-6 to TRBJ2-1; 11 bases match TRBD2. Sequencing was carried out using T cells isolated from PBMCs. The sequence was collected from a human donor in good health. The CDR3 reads CASSSGLAVHEQFF. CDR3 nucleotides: TGTGCCAGCAGCTCGGGACTAGCGGTCCATGAGCAGTTCTTC.